These 16 T cell receptor beta chains were all obtained from the same sample, sequenced in a study of patients and donors after allogeneic stem cell transplantation. TCRdb re-derived calls from the RT-PCR reads in MiXCR, one entry per CDR3 protein. The sample holds over 350,000 distinct CDR3 sequences, roughly 17% seen once. The sequenced sample was blood, either unsorted or a sorted T cell fraction (not recorded which). The receptors were gathered from a human donor who was either an allogeneic HSCT recipient or a stem cell or donor lymphocyte infusion donor (not recorded which). It is not recorded whose cells these are; they may come from a transplant donor.

V and J are TRBV10-3 and TRBJ2-2; 7 nucleotides align to TRBD1. This CDR3 contains 16 residues. The V gene end was trimmed by 5 bases and the J gene end by 5 bases; junction bases not matched to a gene: 11. Germline V gives CDR1 ENHRY, CDR2 SYGVKD. In DNA, the CDR3 is TGTGCCATCAGTCGGTTTACAGGGGTGTCGACCGGGGAGCTGTTTTTT. This codes for CAISRFTGVSTGELFF.

The chain employs TRBV7-9 and TRBJ2-7; D ambiguous. Germline V gives CDR1 SEHNR, CDR2 FQNEAQ (reference sequence). V lost 4 bases and J lost 6, with 10 bases in between. This CDR3 contains 12 residues. The CDR3 nucleotides read TGTGCCAGCAGCTACCGCCTTAGCGAGCAGTACTTC. It translates to CASSYRLSEQYF.

This clonotype was observed a few times. This sequence joins TRBV12-5 and TRBJ1-5; D call uncertain. Trimming removed 3 bases at V and 3 bases at J, with 9 bases between. The CDR3 length is 14 residues. In germline, CDR1 is LGHNT, CDR2 FRNRAP. CDR3: CASGLVQSNQPQHF. CDR3 sequence (DNA): TGTGCTAGTGGTTTAGTACAATCCAATCAGCCCCAGCATTTT.

This clonotype has only a few counts. This chain connects TRBV28 to TRBJ1-1; D is uncertain. CDR3 length equals 15 residues. V lost 6 bases, J lost 1 base, and 15 bases lay in between. Germline CDR1 MDHEN, CDR2 SYDVKM. CDR3 coding DNA: TGTGCCAGCAGCGAAGACCTCAAATGGAACACTGAAGCTTTCTTT. This gives the protein CASSEDLKWNTEAFF. Based on the CDR3 plus reference TRBV28 and TRBJ1-1, the full variable domain is DVKVTQSSRYLVKRTGEKVFLECVQDMDHENMFWYRQDPGLGLRLIYFSYDVKMKEKGDIPEGYSVSREKKERFSLILESASTNQTSMYLCASSEDLKWNTEAFFGQGTRLTVV.

This clonotype was picked up a small number of times. The chain recombines TRBV20-1 with TRBJ1-3; 10 nucleotides match TRBD1. There are 15 residues in the CDR3. V gave up 3 bases and J gave up 4 bases; unmatched junction bases: 6. CDR1 DFQATT and CDR2 SNEGSKA come from the germline V gene (reference sequence). CDR3 amino acids: CSASDRGLGGNTIYF. CDR3 bases: TGCAGTGCTAGCGACAGGGGGCTGGGAGGAAACACCATATATTTT.

The genes are TRBV4-2 and TRBJ1-1, with no clear D. Germline CDR1 and CDR2: LGHNA and YNFKEQ. The CDR3 covers 14 residues. Trimming stripped 0 bases from V and 8 bases from J, with 13 bases between. CDR3 sequence: CASSQEPPGPEAFF. The CDR3, as DNA: TGTGCCAGCAGCCAAGAGCCCCCCGGGCCCGAAGCTTTCTTT.

This rearrangement joins TRBV20-1 to TRBJ1-2; 7 nucleotides line up with TRBD1. Germline V lookup: CDR1 DFQATT, CDR2 SNEGSKA (reference sequence). V shed 1 base and J 4 bases; nucleotides not matched to a gene: 9. This CDR3 is built from 15 residues. CDR3 sequence (DNA): TGCAGTGCTAGAGCGGACAGGTGGCATATCTATGGCTACACCTTC. It encodes CSARADRWHIYGYTF.

In this sample, this clonotype turned up a few times. The V call is TRBV29-1, the J call TRBJ2-2; D possibly corresponds to TRBD1 (5 bases). There are 14 residues in the CDR3. Germline V gene sequence: CDR1 SQVTM, CDR2 ANQGSEA. The V gene lost 0 bases and the J gene lost 3 bases, with 8 bases spanning the gap. The chain's CDR3 is CSVEEDRYTGELFF. The CDR3 DNA reads TGCAGCGTTGAAGAAGACAGATACACCGGGGAGCTGTTTTTT.

This clonotype was detected many times. The chain couples TRBV14 to TRBJ1-1, with D unresolved. V was clipped by 1 base and J by 3 bases, with 9 bases between them. The CDR3 consists of 14 residues. Looked up from germline, CDR1 is SGHDN and CDR2 is FVKESK. The CDR3 region has the DNA TGTGCCAGCAGCCAAGTAGAAGCGTACACTGAAGCTTTCTTT. It encodes CASSQVEAYTEAFF.

This clonotype appeared many times. The chain employs TRBV25-1 and TRBJ2-1, with TRBD2 matching 8 bases. Trimming removed 1 base from V and 6 bases from J; junction bases left unmatched: 8. The CDR3 extends over 16 amino acids. The germline gives CDR1 MGHDK, CDR2 SYGVNS. CDR3 DNA sequence: TGTGCCAGCAGTGAATTCGGGCTAGCGGGCTCCAATGAGCAGTTCTTC. This sequence encodes CASSEFGLAGSNEQFF.

This sequence joins TRBV7-9 and TRBJ1-1; 8 bases are shared with TRBD1. After removal of 5 bases from V and 1 base from J, the junction contained 3 bases not matched to a gene. CDR1 is SEHNR and CDR2 is FQNEAQ in the germline V gene (reference sequence). CDR3 size: 14 residues. The CDR3 is CASSTTGGNTEAFF. The CDR3 nucleotides are TGTGCCAGCAGCACCACAGGGGGGAACACTGAAGCTTTCTTT.

Many counts were recorded for this clonotype. The chain combines TRBV7-2 with TRBJ2-1, with D uncertain. Trimming pared 2 bases from V and 5 bases from J, leaving 10 bases between. This CDR3 is 14 amino acids long. CDR1 is SGHTA and CDR2 is FQGNSA in the germline V gene. The CDR3 reads CASSLRVLNNEQFF. The CDR3 region has the DNA TGTGCCAGCAGCTTACGGGTCTTAAACAATGAGCAGTTCTTC.

The V gene is TRBV27, the J gene TRBJ2-7; 10 bases map to TRBD2. Germline CDR1 MNHEY, CDR2 SMNVEV (reference sequence). V shed 0 bases and J 3 bases; nucleotides not matched to a gene: 8. The CDR3 covers 17 residues. The CDR3 DNA is TGTGCCAGCAGTTTATCGACGGCTAGCGGGAGAGGCTACGAGCAGTACTTC. Protein: CASSLSTASGRGYEQYF.

This clonotype has only a few counts. The chain links TRBV20-1 to TRBJ2-5; tentatively, D is TRBD1 (5 bases). Looked up from germline, CDR1 is DFQATT and CDR2 is SNEGSKA (reference sequence). V was shortened by 1 base and J by 5 bases, with 14 bases between the two germline ends. The CDR3 contains 14 residues. CDR3 protein: CSARVQVLRETQYF. CDR3 nucleotides: TGCAGTGCTAGAGTACAGGTGCTACGGGAGACCCAGTACTTC.

The table lists this clonotype with a few counts. The chain combines TRBV3-1 with TRBJ1-1, with D tentatively TRBD1 (5 bases). Germline CDR1 LGHDT, CDR2 YNNKEL (reference sequence). V gave up 9 bases and J gave up 3 bases, with 20 bases separating them. This CDR3 is 15 amino acids long. CDR3 sequence reads: CASRQGSLFDTEAFF. The CDR3 nucleotides are TGTGCCAGTCGGCAGGGAAGTCTATTCGACACTGAAGCTTTCTTT.

This sequence joins TRBV7-9 and TRBJ2-2; tentatively, D is TRBD1 (6 bases). Between the trimmed V and J ends, which lost 4 bases and 1 base, there was a span of 10 bases. The CDR3 covers 15 residues. Germline lookup yields CDR1 SEHNR and CDR2 FQNEAQ (reference sequence). This chain's CDR3 is CASSSRGGNTGELFF. Written as DNA, the CDR3 is TGTGCCAGCAGCTCCCGAGGGGGGAACACCGGGGAGCTGTTTTTT.